This T cell receptor (beta chain) was sequenced in a study of tumor and adjacent non-tumor tissue in lung cancer. Study in general: Patients comprised roughly 12 adenocarcinoma, a couple of squamous cell carcinoma and 1 small cell lung cancer. Aged roughly 30 to 85 years, patients included nine to ten men and about 5 women with stage I to III disease. Some 3.9 million productive TCRbeta reads were obtained per sample on average. The study, taken as a whole, reports: Tumor tissue had significantly higher TCR diversity than normal lung.

A modified ARM-PCR protocol with three rounds of nested PCR amplified TCRbeta. One entry per CDR3 protein, called by TCRdb with MiXCR from the multiplex PCR reads. The top ten clones hold 9.5% to 15% of a sample with 100,000 to 150,000 distinct CDR3 sequences, around three fifths of them seen once. This sample's RNA came from whole unsorted tissue. The CDR3 runs 13 residues. The V end lost 7 bases, the J end lost 5 bases, and 15 bases lay between the germline ends. Germline CDR1 DFQATT, CDR2 SNEGSKA (reference sequence). Regarding this clonotype: Its target is not known.

V and J are TRBV20-1 and TRBJ2-1; perhaps TRBD1 as D (5 bases). Specimen: lung tumor tissue. The TCR originated in a man aged 25 to 45 with non-small cell lung cancer. The CDR3 spells CSVPDFRDNEQFF. In DNA form, the CDR3 reads TGCAGTGTGCCTGATTTCAGGGACAATGAGCAGTTCTTC.